Listed below are T cell receptor beta chains from one sample, sequenced in a study of T cell responses to AZD1222 COVID-19 vaccine. Clones were sequenced by immunoSEQ multiplex PCR, and TCRdb holds only the in-frame ones, with some missing. Here the sample spans about 99,000 clones, 87% being singletons. The sequenced sample was peripheral blood, obtained on day 0 of AZD1222 vaccination. All receptors derive from an adult in good health. CDR3s include the opening cysteine and the closing phenylalanine or tryptophan. The D gene is left open where the match is weak. Expanded clones are given a class, and other clones once, few, many or no size at all.

V	J	size	D	DNA	CDR3
TRBV18	TRBJ1-2	few	NA	TGTGCCAGCTCACCGGACAAGAACTATGGCTACACCTTC	CASSPDKNYGYTF
TRBV7-3	TRBJ1-2	few	TRBD1	TGTGCCAGCAGCAAAGGGGGACAGGGCTTATGGGGCTACACCTTC	CASSKGGQGLWGYTF
TRBV18	TRBJ1-4	NA	NA	TGTGCCAGCTCACCCACGGGACTGCGTAATGAAAAACTGTTTTTT	CASSPTGLRNEKLFF
TRBV7-9	TRBJ1-4	NA	TRBD1	TGTGCCAGCAGTCCCAACACAGGGGTCCGTAATGAAAAACTGTTTTTT	CASSPNTGVRNEKLFF
TRBV5-1	TRBJ2-5	few	NA	TGTGCCAGCAGCTTACAAGGACTCTGCGAAGAGACCCAGTACTTC	CASSLQGLCEETQYF
TRBV15	TRBJ1-2	NA	NA	TGTGCCACCAGCAGGGACCTTTATGGCTACACCTTC	CATSRDLYGYTF
TRBV3-1/TRBV3-2	TRBJ2-3	NA	TRBD2	TGTGCCAGCAGCCACCGGCGGGGGGCCAGAGAGACGCAGTATTTT	CASSHRRGARETQYF
TRBV7-2	TRBJ2-1	NA	NA	TGTGCCAGCAGCTTAGGGCCCGGGCACTACAATGAGCAGTTCTTC	CASSLGPGHYNEQFF
TRBV18	TRBJ1-3	NA	NA	TGTGCCAGCTCCCCAGACTCTGGAAACACCATATATTTT	CASSPDSGNTIYF
TRBV5-1	TRBJ1-1	NA	NA	TGTGCCAGCACCGGGGGGGCGTACACTGAAGCTTTCTTT	CASTGGAYTEAFF
TRBV10-3	TRBJ1-6	NA	NA	TGTGCCATCATGGGGAGCTCCTATAATTCACCCCTCCACTTT	CAIMGSSYNSPLHF
TRBV5-1	TRBJ1-1	few	TRBD1	TGTGCCAGCAGCCCGGGACAGGGGGCGGTCACTGAAGCTTTCTTT	CASSPGQGAVTEAFF
TRBV6-5	TRBJ1-2	NA	NA	TGTGCCAGCAGGGGAGGGGGAGGCTACACCTTC	CASRGGGGYTF
TRBV5-1	TRBJ2-3	NA	TRBD1	TGCGCCAGCCGGTGGACAGGGACGGGCACAGATACGCAGTATTTT	CASRWTGTGTDTQYF
TRBV4-1	TRBJ1-1	NA	TRBD1	TGCGCCAGCAGCCAAGTTGAGACAGGGGACACTGAAGCTTTCTTT	CASSQVETGDTEAFF
TRBV25-1	TRBJ1-2	NA	TRBD1	TGTGCCAGCAGTGGGACAGGAGGGTATGGCTACACCTTC	CASSGTGGYGYTF
TRBV6-6	TRBJ1-4	NA	NA	TGTGCCAGCAGTTACGATGGGCAGGGGCTTAATGAAAAACTGTTTTTT	CASSYDGQGLNEKLFF
TRBV18	TRBJ2-1	NA	NA	TGTGCCAGCTCACCACCTCAGGGCGGGGTTTACAATGAGCAGTTCTTC	CASSPPQGGVYNEQFF
TRBV24-1	TRBJ2-2	NA	TRBD2	TGTGCCACCAGTAGGACTAGCGCGGAGGAAGGGGAGCTGTTTTTT	CATSRTSAEEGELFF
TRBV7-8	TRBJ2-2	NA	NA	TGTGCCAGCAGCTCGACTATTGACACCGGGGAGCTGTTTTTT	CASSSTIDTGELFF
TRBV6-5	TRBJ1-5	NA	NA	TGTGCCAGCAGCCACGATAGCAATCAGCCCCAGCATTTT	CASSHDSNQPQHF
TRBV9	TRBJ2-5	NA	TRBD2	TGTGCCAGCAGTTTACCACTAGCGGGGGGGCCTAAGATGGAGACCCAGTACTTC	CASSLPLAGGPKMETQYF
TRBV24-1	TRBJ1-5	NA	NA	TGTGCCACCAGTCTTAGGGGGGCCAATCAGCCCCAGCATTTT	CATSLRGANQPQHF
TRBV3-1/TRBV3-2	TRBJ1-5	NA	NA	TGTGCCAGCAGCTCGGCCCCTAACAGCAATCAGCCCCAGCATTTT	CASSSAPNSNQPQHF
TRBV19	TRBJ2-6	NA	NA	TGTGCCAGTACCTCGTACCACTCTGGGGCCAACGTCCTGACTTTC	CASTSYHSGANVLTF
TRBV19	TRBJ2-2	NA	TRBD1	TGTGCCAGTAGTTCCACGGGACAGCTGAACACCGGGGAGCTGTTTTTT	CASSSTGQLNTGELFF
TRBV19	TRBJ1-4	once	NA	TGTGCCAGTAGTATCTACCGTTCGGGGGATGAAAAACTGTTTTTT	CASSIYRSGDEKLFF
TRBV10-2	TRBJ1-2	NA	NA	TGCGCCAGCAGTGAGTCAGGGGCAAGGTATGGCTACACCTTC	CASSESGARYGYTF
TRBV19	TRBJ2-3	NA	TRBD2	TGTGCCAGTAGTATTGCGGGAGTCCCAGATACGCAGTATTTT	CASSIAGVPDTQYF
TRBV4-3	TRBJ1-2	few	NA	TGCGCCAGCAGCTCAAGTGACACGTTTCCCTCTTATGGCTACACCTTC	CASSSSDTFPSYGYTF
TRBV11-2	TRBJ1-5	NA	NA	TGTGCCAGCAGCTTATCGGGAACCCCGGATCAGCCCCAGCATTTT	CASSLSGTPDQPQHF
TRBV7-3	TRBJ2-3	NA	TRBD2	TGTGCCAGCAGCCCCTCGGGTAGCGGGGGGTGGGATACGCAGTATTTT	CASSPSGSGGWDTQYF
TRBV11-2	TRBJ2-1	NA	TRBD2	TGTGCCAGCAGCCCGCCGGGACTAGCGGGAGCCCAGAATGAGCAGTTCTTC	CASSPPGLAGAQNEQFF
TRBV5-1	TRBJ1-2	NA	TRBD1	TGCGCCAGCAGCGTACAGGGGTATGGCTACACCTTC	CASSVQGYGYTF
TRBV9	TRBJ2-2	NA	NA	TGTGCCAGCAGCGGACATCTCGGGGGCGCGACCGGGGAGCTGTTTTTT	CASSGHLGGATGELFF
TRBV18	TRBJ2-3	NA	TRBD1	TGTGCCAGCTCACCCCGGGACAGGGGCACAGATACGCAGTATTTT	CASSPRDRGTDTQYF
TRBV5-5	TRBJ2-3	NA	TRBD2	TGTGCCAGCAGCTTGGGGGCTAGCGGGGGCAGCACAGATACGCAGTATTTT	CASSLGASGGSTDTQYF
TRBV20-1	TRBJ1-2	NA	NA	TGCAGTGCTAGTGGATCAGGGGTGAACTATGGCTACACCTTC	CSASGSGVNYGYTF
TRBV2	TRBJ2-3	NA	TRBD2	TGTGCCAGCAGAATGACTAGCGGGGGGGATACGCAGTATTTT	CASRMTSGGDTQYF
TRBV18	TRBJ1-2	NA	NA	TGTGCCAGCTCACGATCCGGGACTAATAACTATGGCTACACCTTC	CASSRSGTNNYGYTF
TRBV5-4	TRBJ2-1	NA	TRBD2	TGTGCCAGCAGCACAGAAGGGACTAGCGGATACAATGAGCAGTTCTTC	CASSTEGTSGYNEQFF
TRBV3-1/TRBV3-2	TRBJ1-2	NA	NA	TGTGCCAGCAGCCAATCCGGGGCTGGCTACACCTTC	CASSQSGAGYTF
TRBV15	TRBJ2-2	NA	TRBD1	TGTGCCACCAGCAGAGTGGGACAGATAGACTATACCGGGGAGCTGTTTTTT	CATSRVGQIDYTGELFF
TRBV11-3	TRBJ1-1	NA	NA	TGTGCCAGCAGCAGAGGGGTTAGAGCTTTCTTT	CASSRGVRAFF
TRBV20-1	TRBJ1-5	NA	TRBD1	TGCAGTGCGAGTACAGGGGGCATCAATCAGCCCCAGCATTTT	CSASTGGINQPQHF
TRBV3-1/TRBV3-2	TRBJ1-2	once	NA	TGTGCCAGCAGCCATGAGGGGGGGCTAGCTGGCTACACCTTC	CASSHEGGLAGYTF
TRBV10-3	TRBJ2-1	medium-sized	NA	TGTGCCATCAGTGAGCCGGGAGTGAATTACAATGAGCAGTTCTTC	CAISEPGVNYNEQFF
TRBV21-1	TRBJ2-7	NA	NA	TGTGCCAGCAGCATCACGGGACAGGGGGGAAACGAGCAGTACTTC	CASSITGQGGNEQYF
TRBV27	TRBJ1-6	NA	NA	TGTGCCAGCAGGGGGGTGAGCTCCTATAATTCACCCCTCCACTTT	CASRGVSSYNSPLHF